Presented here are 19 T cell receptor beta chains from one specimen sequenced in a study of HIV-infected patients and healthy controls. From the 5' RACE reads, TCRdb called clonotypes with MiXCR, one entry per CDR3 protein. The table shows about 64,000 distinct CDR3 sequences, with roughly 19% occurring only once. The source material was CD4+ T cells from blood. The receptors were sampled from a human donor in good health.

The genes are TRBV11-2 and TRBJ1-6; TRBD1 matches at 11 bases. V shed 4 bases and J 8 bases; nucleotides not matched to a gene: 4. From germline, CDR1 is SGHAT and CDR2 FQNNGV. The CDR3 has 15 amino acids. The DNA for the CDR3 is TGTGCCAGCAGCTGGACAGGGGGCGAGGATTCACCCCTCCACTTT. This translates into CASSWTGGEDSPLHF.

This clonotype appeared many times. The chain has TRBV3-1 and TRBJ2-7; 16 nucleotides line up with TRBD2. The V gene end was trimmed by 4 bases and the J gene end by 3 bases; junction bases not matched to a gene: 6. Germline V lookup: CDR1 LGHDT, CDR2 YNNKEL (reference sequence). CDR3 length: 17 residues. The CDR3 DNA sequence: TGTGCCAGCAGCCTCGGGACTAGCGGGAGGGCCGTCTACGAGCAGTACTTC. Its translation: CASSLGTSGRAVYEQYF.

At least ten counts were recorded for this clonotype. The V gene is TRBV2, the J gene TRBJ2-5; maybe TRBD2 (6 bases). V was trimmed by 4 bases and J by 9 bases, leaving 21 bases between them. This CDR3 contains 15 residues. Germline V gene sequence: CDR1 SNHLY, CDR2 FYNNEI. The CDR3 bases are TGTGCCAGCAGTGTGGACCGACAGATCCGCGGGGCCCAGTACTTC. Translated: CASSVDRQIRGAQYF.

In this sample, this clonotype turned up a few times. The chain uses TRBV12-3 or TRBV12-4 and TRBJ2-1; perhaps TRBD1 as D (5 bases). V dropped 6 bases and J dropped 6 bases, with 12 bases sitting between them. The CDR3 is 13 amino acids. The CDR3 region is CASSRASVNEQFF. DNA of the CDR3: TGTGCCAGCAGCAGGGCGTCGGTCAATGAGCAGTTCTTC.

The table lists this clonotype with a few counts. This chain links TRBV5-1 with TRBJ2-3; D gene ambiguous. The CDR3 contains 15 residues. V was clipped by 1 base and J by 2 bases, with 11 bases between them. CDR1 and CDR2 (germline): SGHRS, YFSETQ. The CDR3 reads CASSLSSFNTDTQYF. The CDR3 nucleotides read TGCGCCAGCAGCTTGTCCAGCTTCAACACAGATACGCAGTATTTT.

This clonotype was counted only a few times. V gene TRBV9 combines with J gene TRBJ2-1; D might be TRBD1 or TRBD2, each matching 8 bases. There are 16 residues in the CDR3. Germline assignment: CDR1 SGDLS and CDR2 YYNGEE. V shed 3 bases and J shed 4 bases, with 17 bases lying between them. CDR3 sequence reads: CASSGSGGQVYNEQFF. The CDR3 DNA reads as TGTGCCAGCAGCGGAAGCGGGGGACAGGTGTACAATGAGCAGTTCTTC.

This sequence joins TRBV16 and TRBJ1-1, with D perhaps TRBD1 (6 bases). CDR3 length: 16 residues. Germline assignment: CDR1 KGHSY and CDR2 FQNENV. V was pared by 4 bases and J by 0 bases, with 15 bases between. CDR3 bases: TGTGCCAGCAGCCGAAAGGGGGGGGGGATGAACACTGAAGCTTTCTTT. Protein sequence: CASSRKGGGMNTEAFF.

The chain recombines TRBV3-1 with TRBJ2-1; the match to TRBD2 covers 8 bases. Germline V gene lookup returns CDR1 LGHDT and CDR2 YNNKEL (reference sequence). V lost 0 bases, J lost 10 bases, and 8 bases stayed unmatched. CDR3 length: 15 residues. As DNA, the CDR3 is TGTGCCAGCAGCCAAGAAGGCAGCGGGAGAACCGAGCAGTTCTTC. Encoded protein: CASSQEGSGRTEQFF.

There are many counts of this clonotype. The chain recombines TRBV3-1 with TRBJ2-7; D is ambiguous. V dropped 3 bases and J dropped 7 bases, with 13 bases sitting between them. This CDR3 has 13 residues. Per the germline V gene, CDR1 is LGHDT and CDR2 is YNNKEL (reference sequence). DNA of the CDR3: TGTGCCAGCAGCCAGTCTTCCGCTGGGGAGCAGTACTTC. This translates into CASSQSSAGEQYF.

The J gene is TRBJ1-1, the V gene TRBV12-3 or TRBV12-4, with TRBD1 as a possible D gene (5 bases). The CDR3 consists of 14 residues. The V and J ends lost 0 bases and 4 bases respectively, with 9 bases between them. CDR3 nucleotide sequence: TGTGCCAGCAGTTTAGCGCTGGGGGGCACTGAAGCTTTCTTT. Its protein is CASSLALGGTEAFF.

The chain combines TRBV5-6 with TRBJ2-4; D remains ambiguous. V lost 2 bases and J lost 0, with 9 bases in between. CDR3 length: 15 amino acids. The V gene's germline CDR1 is SGHDT and CDR2 YYEEEE. CDR3 nucleotides: TGTGCCAGCAGCTTATTCGGGCTAGCCAAAAACATTCAGTACTTC. This codes for CASSLFGLAKNIQYF.

This clonotype was seen a few times. The chain uses TRBV7-2 and TRBJ2-2; D is uncertain. The CDR3 sequence is 16 residues long. The V gene's germline CDR1 is SGHTA and CDR2 FQGNSA. Trimming removed 2 bases at V and 4 bases at J, with 14 bases between. The CDR3: CASSLWARASTGELFF. In DNA, the CDR3 is TGTGCCAGCAGCTTATGGGCAAGAGCAAGCACCGGGGAGCTGTTTTTT.

This clonotype was seen repeatedly, ten times or more. The CDR3 DNA reads as TGTGCCACCCGGACAGGGGGTATCACTGAAGCTTTCTTT. It yields the protein CATRTGGITEAFF. The chain combines TRBV25-1 with TRBJ1-1; 10 positions agree with TRBD1. The CDR3 runs to 13 residues. CDR1 and CDR2 from the germline V gene are MGHDK and SYGVNS. After removal of 10 bases from V and 4 bases from J, the junction contained 6 bases not matched to a gene. The full variable domain, its missing parts supplied by reference TRBV25-1 and TRBJ1-1, is EADIYQTPRYLVIGTGKKITLECSQTMGHDKMYWYQQDPGMELHLIHYSYGVNSTEKGDLSSESTVSRIRTEHFPLTLESARPSHTSQYLCATRTGGITEAFFGQGTRLTVV.

This rearrangement joins TRBV19 to TRBJ2-7; TRBD1 aligns across 7 bases. The J segment lost 6 bases and the V segment lost 6 bases, leaving 5 bases of the junction unmatched. This CDR3 is built from 12 residues. From germline, CDR1 is LNHDA and CDR2 SQIVND (reference sequence). CDR3 in amino acids: CASSKTGAEQYF. The CDR3 nucleotides read TGTGCCAGTAGCAAAACAGGGGCCGAGCAGTACTTC.

There are many counts of this clonotype. The chain joins TRBV6-5 to TRBJ2-3; TRBD1 is a possible D gene (6 bases). Per the germline V gene, CDR1 is MNHEY and CDR2 is SVGAGI. CDR3 length equals 15 residues. Trimming cost V 4 bases and J 0 bases, with 11 bases left between them. CDR3 sequence (DNA): TGTGCCAGCAGTTCCCGGACAGTAAGCACAGATACGCAGTATTTT. It encodes CASSSRTVSTDTQYF.

This clonotype occurred a few times. The chain carries TRBV20-1 and TRBJ2-1; D may be TRBD1 (6 bases). Germline CDR1 is DFQATT and CDR2 is SNEGSKA (reference sequence). CDR3 length: 12 amino acids. Trimming left V 6 bases short and J 6 bases short, with 12 bases between. The chain's CDR3 is CSAEQGSNEQFF. DNA of the CDR3: TGCAGTGCAGAACAGGGTAGCAATGAGCAGTTCTTC.

This clonotype was recorded a few times. This chain uses TRBV7-2 with TRBJ2-1, with 12 positions matching TRBD2. The CDR3 runs 15 residues. The germline gives CDR1 SGHTA, CDR2 FQGNSA. The V and J ends lost 3 bases and 9 bases, in that order; junction bases with no gene match: 6. The CDR3 DNA is TGTGCCAGCAGCTTGCTAGCGGGAGGGCCTGGTGAGCAGTTCTTC. Its protein is CASSLLAGGPGEQFF.

This chain joins TRBV7-9 and TRBJ2-3; TRBD1 aligns across 9 bases. The V gene's germline CDR1 is SEHNR and CDR2 FQNEAQ (reference sequence). The CDR3 has 15 amino acids. V lost 5 bases to trimming and J lost 0 bases; unmatched junction nucleotides: 3. In nucleotides, the CDR3 is TGTGCCAGCAGCCCCGGACAGGGGAGCACAGATACGCAGTATTTT. This gives the protein CASSPGQGSTDTQYF.

Worth noting for this clonotype: A much larger clone is a single base away; this may be a read error. This chain connects TRBV5-1 to TRBJ1-1; 11 positions match TRBD1. This CDR3 region has 13 residues. Germline V gives CDR1 SGHRS, CDR2 YFSETQ. CDR3 sequence (DNA): TGCACCAGCAGCTTGGGGACAGGGGGTGAAGCTTTCTTT. Translated, it gives CTSSLGTGGEAFF.